This passage covers 30 T cell receptor delta chains from one sample sequenced in a study of γδ T cells in repeated Plasmodium falciparum infection. Bulk repertoires came from Vgamma9/Vdelta2+ or Vdelta2-negative gammadelta T cells flow-sorted from PBMC. TCRdb redid the clone calls on the multiplex PCR reads with CATT. The sample holds 70,000 to 95,000 delta-chain clones, approximately 1.4% seen once. The specimen sequenced was gamma-delta T cells from blood. Every receptor here comes from a pool of human donors (malaria-infected and uninfected, not separated).

A few counts support this clone. For this DNA, TCRdb reports the protein of a much larger clone, which diverges at residue 7, most likely from a read error; the protein presented here is translated directly from the DNA. The CDR3 is CACDTVEASPGGYKETDKLIF. For the CDR3, the DNA is TGTGCCTGTGACACCGTGGAGGCTAGTCCTGGGGGATACAAAGAAACCGATAAACTCATCTTT. V gene TRDV2 combines with J gene TRDJ1; 11 nucleotides agree with TRDD3. Because TCRdb records no J gene, it was assigned here through a match of the DNA to germline. V lost 0 bases and J lost 2; bases outside the gene matches: 19. The CDR3 is made up of 21 amino acids. In germline, CDR1 is GEAIGNYY, CDR2 EKD.

In the case of this clone: The protein TCRdb gives is from a much larger clone and does not agree with this DNA's translation at residue 13, likely a read error; the protein shown here comes from the DNA. The chain employs TRDV3 and TRDJ1, with 11 bases fitting TRDD3. Here the J gene was assigned by germline matching of the DNA, as TCRdb has none. Germline loops: CDR1 TVYSNPD, CDR2 GDNSRS (reference sequence). The CDR3 has 16 residues. The CDR3 here is CALQYWGISYTDELIF. As DNA, the CDR3 is TGTGCCTTACAGTACTGGGGGATATCGTACACCGATGAACTCATCTTT.

This clone was observed once. This chain joins TRDV2 and TRDJ1; 8 bases fit TRDD3. No J gene was available from TCRdb, and it was assigned here by a germline match of the DNA. The CDR3 is 18 residues long. The V gene end was trimmed by 0 bases and the J gene end by 8 bases; junction bases not matched to a gene: 19. Per germline, CDR1 GEAIGNYY and CDR2 EKD. CDR3: CACDTASRGMGDATKLIF. The CDR3 DNA follows: TGTGCCTGTGACACCGCTTCCCGCGGAATGGGGGATGCAACCAAACTCATCTTT.

Remarks on this clone: A read error likely explains why the TCRdb protein, taken from a much larger clone, differs from this DNA's translation at residue 17; the protein shown is translated from the DNA. The V gene is TRDV2, the J gene TRDJ3; TRDD3 aligns across 13 bases. Since TCRdb gives no J gene, matching the DNA to germline was used here to assign it. Germline V gene data show CDR1 as GEAIGNYY and CDR2 as EKD. The CDR3 is 20 residues long. CDR3 nucleotides: TGTGCCTGTGACCTTACTGGGGGATACGGGAGCTCCTGGGACACCCGACGGATGTTTTTC. Its protein is CACDLTGGYGSSWDTRRMFF.

Points on this clone: The protein given by TCRdb reflects a much larger clone and differs at residue 9 from this DNA's translation, likely from a read error; the protein shown is the DNA's translation. V is TRDV2 and J is TRDJ1; no clear D gene. Matching the DNA to germline supplied the J gene, which TCRdb does not give. Germline loops: CDR1 GEAIGNYY, CDR2 EKD. V was shortened by 0 bases and J by 5 bases, with 12 bases between the two germline ends. The CDR3 loop spans 14 amino acids. This chain's CDR3 is CACDTGGPRDKLIF. CDR3 sequence (DNA): TGTGCCTGTGACACCGGAGGGCCAAGAGATAAACTCATCTTT.

This clone has a handful of counts. The protein held in TCRdb is that of a much larger clone and does not match this DNA's translation at residue 12, likely because of a read error; the protein shown is translated from the DNA. J is TRDJ1 and V is TRDV1, with TRDD3 identical over 9 bases. Germline matching of the DNA provided the J gene here, since TCRdb leaves it blank. The J segment lost 10 bases and the V segment lost 0 bases, leaving 12 bases of the junction unmatched. This CDR3 is built from 16 residues. CDR1 TSWWSYY and CDR2 QGS come from the germline V gene. In DNA, the CDR3 is TGTGCTCTTGGGGAACTACCTAGCTACTGGGGGAGACGACTCATCTTT. This codes for CALGELPSYWGRRLIF.

This clone was detected ten times or more. This likely stems from a read error, as it lies one base from a far larger clone. The sample has other DNA sequences that encode this CDR3 too. The rearrangement uses TRDV1 and TRDJ1, with a tentative D call TRDD2 (5 bases). Germline V CDR1 and CDR2: TSWWSYY, QGS. The CDR3 contains 15 residues. Trimming stripped 3 bases from V and 0 bases from J, with 11 bases between. CDR3 sequence reads: CALGDRPFYTDKLIF. The DNA for the CDR3 is TGTGCTCTTGGGGATAGGCCCTTCTACACCGATAAACTCATCTTT.

Comment on this clone: The protein held in TCRdb is that of a much larger clone and does not match this DNA's translation at residue 17, likely because of a read error; the protein shown is translated from the DNA. The chain joins TRDV1 to TRDJ1, with D unclear. From germline, CDR1 is TSWWSYY and CDR2 QGS. The CDR3 spans 22 residues. The ends were cut back, 0 bases at V and 3 bases at J, with 32 bases in the middle. The DNA for the CDR3 is TGTGCTCTTGGGGAACTAATACATCCCCTCCCCATCCCAGAGCCGGACGCCGATAAACTCATCTTT. Amino acid sequence: CALGELIHPLPIPEPDADKLIF.

A remark on this clone: Since a far larger clone is one base different, this is likely a read error. Other DNA sequences in the sample encode the same CDR3. This chain joins TRDV2 and TRDJ3, with 9 bases identical to TRDD3. The germline V gene encodes CDR1 GEAIGNYY and CDR2 EKD. The CDR3 contains 22 residues. V shed 0 bases, J shed 1 base, and the junction held 15 bases outside the gene matches. Here the CDR3 reads CACDTVTIGDTQGSWDTRQMFF. Written as DNA, the CDR3 is TGTGCCTGTGACACCGTCACGATAGGGGATACGCAAGGGTCCTGGGACACCCGACAGATGTTTTTC.

Worth noting for this clone: TCRdb shows a much larger clone's protein in place of this DNA's translation, and the two differ at residue 15, likely through a read error; the protein shown is translated from the DNA. V gene TRDV1 combines with J gene TRDJ1; 10 nucleotides agree with TRDD3. The J gene is not listed in TCRdb, so it was assigned here from a DNA match to germline. The CDR3 is 19 amino acids. The germline V gene has CDR1 TSWWSYY and CDR2 QGS. Trimming at V came to 0 bases and at J to 7 bases, leaving 17 bases not matched to a gene. The DNA for the CDR3 is TGTGCTCTTGGGGAACTAATGGGCCCGTACTGGGGGATTGGCAGTAAACTCATCTTT. It is translated as CALGELMGPYWGIGSKLIF.

In its sample, this clone was seen a few times. The protein given by TCRdb reflects a much larger clone and differs at residue 6 from this DNA's translation, likely from a read error; the protein shown is the DNA's translation. J is TRDJ2 and V is TRDV1; no definite D call. Deletions cut 2 bases from V and 8 bases from J, with 12 bases between. The CDR3 runs 14 residues. CDR1 TSWWSYY and CDR2 QGS come from the germline V gene. Written as DNA, the CDR3 is TGTGCTCTTGGGGAAAGTGCCCTGGAGGCACAACTCTTCTTT. Its protein is CALGESALEAQLFF.

Points on this clone: A far bigger clonotype differs at one base, so this is likely a read error. The identical CDR3 is also encoded by other nucleotide sequences in the sample. No J gene was assigned, while the V gene was called as TRDV1; TRDD3 is the table's D call, not checked against the DNA. CDR1 TSWWSYY and CDR2 QGS come from the germline V gene. This CDR3 comprises 22 residues. The DNA of the CDR3 is TGTGCTCTTGGGAAGAGTCGACCTAATGGTGTAAGAGTACTGGGGGATGGGGTTAAGCTCATCTTT. It specifies CALGKSRPNGVRVLGDGVKLIF.

In this sample, this clone turned up a few times. The likely explanation is a read error, given a far larger clone one base away. Distinct nucleotide sequences in the sample also encode this CDR3. The V gene is given as TRDV2, and no J gene call is available; TRDD3, the table's D call, lacks a check against the DNA. Germline-derived CDR1 and CDR2 are GEAIGNYY and EKD. The CDR3 sequence is 19 residues long. This CDR3 is CACDTPGILSSWDTRQMFF. DNA of the CDR3: TGTGCCTGTGACACCCCGGGGATACTGAGCTCCTGGGACACCCGACAGATGTTCTTC.

Concerning this clone itself: TCRdb's protein, taken from a much larger clone, differs from this DNA's translation at residue 6, likely owing to a read error; the protein displayed comes from the DNA. V usage is TRDV3 and J usage is TRDJ1; TRDD3 might be the D (5 bases). As TCRdb names no J gene, one was assigned here on the basis of a DNA match to germline. This CDR3 spans 14 amino acids. V lost 4 bases to trimming and J lost 0 bases, with 15 bases between them. The germline V gene encodes CDR1 TVYSNPD and CDR2 GDNSRS (reference sequence). The CDR3 here is CASQGSLYTDKLIF. Here the CDR3 DNA reads TGTGCCTCCCAGGGGAGTTTGTACACCGATAAACTCATCTTT.

As for this clone: The TCRdb protein comes from a much larger clone and disagrees with this DNA's translation at residue 5, likely due to a read error; the protein given here is derived from the DNA. V is TRDV2 and J is TRDJ1, with 10 positions matching TRDD3. TCRdb leaves out the J gene; it was filled in here by matching the DNA to germline. The CDR3 has 18 residues. Unmatched junction bases numbered 12, after V lost 3 bases and J lost 0 bases. In germline, CDR1 is GEAIGNYY, CDR2 EKD. CDR3 loop: CACDSLTGGSPDTDKLIF. The CDR3 bases are TGTGCCTGTGACTCCCTTACTGGGGGATCCCCCGACACCGATAAACTCATCTTT.

This clone was recorded a few times. The likely explanation is a read error, given a far larger clone one base away. Other DNA sequences of this sample code for an identical CDR3. The V gene is TRDV1; the J gene was not called; TRDD3 reflects the table's D call only, with no check against the DNA. The CDR3 sequence is 19 residues long. CDR1 and CDR2 (germline): TSWWSYY, QGS. The CDR3 DNA reads as TGTGCTCTTGGGGAACTATCCTACCAGGGGGATAGCTACACCGATAAACTCATCTTC. It encodes CALGELSYQGDSYTDKLIF.

This clone was seen a handful of times. TCRdb has a much larger clone's protein, which differs at residue 14 from the translation of this DNA, likely because of a read error; what is shown is the protein translated from the DNA. There is no J gene call, but TRDV1 is given as the V gene; TRDD3 is the table's D call, not checked against the DNA. CDR1 TSWWSYY and CDR2 QGS come from the germline V gene. This CDR3 is built from 15 residues. The CDR3 loop is CALGDIQSSPLGLTF. As DNA, the CDR3 is TGTGCTCTTGGGGATATCCAATCCAGTCCTCTAGGGCTCACCTTT.

In its sample, this clone was seen many times. The chain has TRDV1 and TRDJ1, with TRDD3 matching over 8 bases. Germline V gives CDR1 TSWWSYY, CDR2 QGS. The junction had 22 bases not matched to a gene; V was cut back by 1 base and J by 0 bases. This CDR3 has 22 residues. The CDR3: CALGEPISIRPGGVPHTDKLIF. CDR3 coding DNA: TGTGCTCTTGGGGAACCCATTAGCATCCGTCCTGGGGGAGTCCCCCACACCGATAAACTCATCTTT.

This clone was recorded many times. The protein that TCRdb holds for this DNA derives from a much larger clone and differs from the translated DNA at residue 3, which likely indicates a read error; the protein shown here is translated from the DNA. J is TRDJ1 and V is TRDV1; possibly TRDD3 for D (6 bases). The CDR3 is 20 residues long. Per the germline V gene, CDR1 is TSWWSYY and CDR2 is QGS. CDR3 nucleotides: TGTGCTCCTGGGGAAGTAATTTCCCACATGGCCCACACGGACACCGATAAACTCATCTTT. Translated: CAPGEVISHMAHTDTDKLIF.

This clone was found a few times. A read error is possible here, since a much larger clone lies one base away. The same CDR3 is also encoded by other DNA sequences in this sample. V usage is TRDV1 and J usage is TRDJ1; no definite D call. Germline V lookup: CDR1 TSWWSYY, CDR2 QGS. This CDR3 contains 21 residues. V was shortened by 4 bases and J by 3 bases, with 33 bases between the two germline ends. The CDR3 sequence: CALGVPRQLRFPQPASDKLIF. Here the CDR3 DNA reads TGTGCTCTTGGGGTCCCAAGGCAACTACGTTTTCCACAGCCGGCCTCCGATAAACTCATCTTT.

This clone occurred a few times. The chain uses TRDV1 and TRDJ1; TRDD3 matches 8 bases. Germline V gene data show CDR1 as TSWWSYY and CDR2 as QGS. With 2 bases clipped from V and 2 bases from J, the junction kept 10 bases outside the gene matches. The CDR3 totals 17 residues. DNA of the CDR3: TGTGCTCTTGGGGAATCGCGGGATACGCGGCCTACCGATAAACTCATCTTT. Protein sequence: CALGESRDTRPTDKLIF.

This clone was recorded once. Without a V gene call, the J gene is given as TRDJ1; the D call in the table, TRDD3, was not verified against the DNA. The CDR3 has 27 amino acids. The DNA for the CDR3 is TGTGCTCTTGGGGAAGTACCGCGGAGACGCGGCCTTCCCGCCGTACTGGGGGATACGGAGTACACCGATAAACTCATCTTT. Translated: CALGEVPRRRGLPAVLGDTEYTDKLIF.

This clone was found a few times. A read error likely explains why the TCRdb protein, taken from a much larger clone, differs from this DNA's translation at residue 11; the protein shown is translated from the DNA. The chain couples TRDV1 to TRDJ1, with a tentative D call TRDD3 (6 bases). Germline CDR1 is TSWWSYY and CDR2 is QGS. The CDR3 sequence is 23 residues long. Trimming took 0 bases from V and 0 from J, leaving 32 bases between them. CDR3 protein: CALGELPLLSSPWGSHYTDKLIF. In nucleotides, the CDR3 is TGTGCTCTTGGGGAACTTCCATTACTTTCGAGCCCTTGGGGATCCCATTACACCGATAAACTCATCTTT.

Remarks on this clone: This likely came from a read error, as a far larger clone is one base away. Other nucleotide sequences in the sample specify the same CDR3. The chain uses TRDV1 and TRDJ1, with D hard to call. The germline CDR1 and CDR2 sequences are TSWWSYY and QGS. The ends were cut back, 2 bases at V and 0 bases at J, with 13 bases in the middle. The CDR3 has 16 residues. CDR3 region: CALGERGRTYTDKLIF. The CDR3 nucleotides are TGTGCTCTTGGGGAAAGGGGCCGAACCTACACCGATAAACTCATCTTT.

This clone was observed a handful of times. Given a far larger clone just one base away, this is likely a sequencing read error. The same CDR3 arises from other DNA sequences in this sample as well. J is TRDJ1 and V is TRDV1; possible D gene TRDD3, 6 bases. No J gene was available from TCRdb, and it was assigned here by a germline match of the DNA. From germline, CDR1 is TSWWSYY and CDR2 QGS. The V gene lost 0 bases and the J gene lost 0 bases, with 29 bases spanning the gap. This CDR3 spans 22 amino acids. The CDR3: CALGELRLTFWGKTSYTDKLIF. The CDR3 nucleotides read TGTGCTCTTGGGGAACTAAGACTGACCTTCTGGGGAAAAACTAGCTACACCGATAAACTCATCTTT.

This clone has a count of ten or more. The protein TCRdb gives is from a much larger clone and does not agree with this DNA's translation at residue 3, likely a read error; the protein shown here comes from the DNA. This chain links TRDV2 with TRDJ1; TRDD3 is a possible D gene (6 bases). No J gene is reported in TCRdb; it was inferred here by comparing the DNA with germline. This CDR3 is 16 amino acids long. Germline V gene data show CDR1 as GEAIGNYY and CDR2 as EKD. The DNA for the CDR3 is TGTGCCCGTGACACCGTATCGGGGATCGATTCTCCCAAACTCATCTTT. Its translation is CARDTVSGIDSPKLIF.

This clone was seen more than once but under ten times. A far larger clone is only one base removed, so a read error is likely. This CDR3 is also generated by other DNA sequences in the sample. This chain uses TRDV1 with TRDJ1; TRDD3 matches at 7 bases. No J gene is reported in TCRdb; it was inferred here by comparing the DNA with germline. The CDR3 is made up of 16 amino acids. CDR1 TSWWSYY and CDR2 QGS come from the germline V gene. CDR3 bases: TGTGCCCTTGGGCTACCTAGGAAGGGGATAGAAGATAAACTCATCTTT. Residues: CALGLPRKGIEDKLIF.

For this clone: For this DNA, TCRdb reports the protein of a much larger clone, which diverges at residue 5, most likely from a read error; the protein presented here is translated directly from the DNA. J is TRDJ1 and V is TRDV1, with TRDD3 matching over 10 bases. The J gene is absent in TCRdb and was assigned here via DNA matching to germline. Trimming at V came to 4 bases and at J to 1 base, leaving 24 bases not matched to a gene. The CDR3 runs 22 residues. Per germline, CDR1 TSWWSYY and CDR2 QGS. The DNA of the CDR3 is TGTGCTCTTGGGGGACGAGGCTCCTACGATATTTGGGGGATACAGCGCACCGATAAACTCATCTTT. This translates into CALGGRGSYDIWGIQRTDKLIF.

DNA of the CDR3: TGTGCAGCACGTCTACCGCGTACTGGGGGATACGCGCCCCACAACACCGATAAACTCATCTTT. Its translation: CAARLPRTGGYAPHNTDKLIF. V usage is TRAV29/DV5 and J usage is TRDJ1; 13 bases are shared with TRDD3. No J segment appears in TCRdb, so it was assigned here by matching the sequence to germline. With 4 bases clipped from V and 0 bases from J, the junction kept 21 bases outside the gene matches. The germline V gene has CDR1 NSMFDY and CDR2 ISSIKDK. The CDR3 covers 21 residues.

This clone showed up just a few times. The amino acid sequence in TCRdb belongs to a much larger clone and departs from this DNA's translation at residue 15, likely a sequencing read error; the sequence shown is translated from the DNA. The chain joins TRDV2 to TRDJ1; TRDD2 aligns across 9 bases. As TCRdb names no J gene, one was assigned here on the basis of a DNA match to germline. The CDR3 covers 21 residues. V lost 3 bases and J lost 1; bases outside the gene matches: 23. Per germline, CDR1 GEAIGNYY and CDR2 EKD. In nucleotides, the CDR3 is TGTGCCTGTGACGGGGGCCTTCCTACTCTTCGGGGCCCATGGCCCACCGATAAACTCATCTTT. Translated, it gives CACDGGLPTLRGPWPTDKLIF.